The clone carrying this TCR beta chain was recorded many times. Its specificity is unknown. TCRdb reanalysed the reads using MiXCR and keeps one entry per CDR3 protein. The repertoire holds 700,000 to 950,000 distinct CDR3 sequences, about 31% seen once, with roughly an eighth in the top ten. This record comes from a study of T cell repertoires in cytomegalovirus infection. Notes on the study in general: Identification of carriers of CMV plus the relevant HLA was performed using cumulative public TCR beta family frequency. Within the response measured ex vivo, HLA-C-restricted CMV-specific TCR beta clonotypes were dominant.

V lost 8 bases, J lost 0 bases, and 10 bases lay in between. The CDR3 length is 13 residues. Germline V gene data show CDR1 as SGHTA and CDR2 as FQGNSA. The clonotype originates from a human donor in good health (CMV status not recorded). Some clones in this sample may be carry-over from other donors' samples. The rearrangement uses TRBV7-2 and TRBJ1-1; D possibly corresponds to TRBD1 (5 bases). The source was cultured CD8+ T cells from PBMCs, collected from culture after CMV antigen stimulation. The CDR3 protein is CASSTAMNTEAFF. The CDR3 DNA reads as TGTGCCAGCTCGACAGCGATGAACACTGAAGCTTTCTTT. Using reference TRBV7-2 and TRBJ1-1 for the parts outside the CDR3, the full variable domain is GAGVSQSPSNKVTEKGKDVELRCDPISGHTALYWYRQSLGQGLEFLIYFQGNSAPDKSGLPSDRFSAERTGGSVSTLTIQRTQQEDSAVYLCASSTAMNTEAFFGQGTRLTVV.